The source of this TCR beta chain is a study of shared clonotypes between healthy human individuals. Findings of the study overall: Clonotype sharing across several donors was observed for 4% to 6.5% of naive CD4 clonotypes.

Points on this clone: Its antigen is still unknown.

V trimming: 0 bases; J trimming: 7 bases; junction bases outside the gene matches: 12. CDR3 size: 17 residues. The germline CDR1 and CDR2 sequences are MGHRA and YSYEKL. Generated by immunoSEQ multiplex PCR, the TCRdb table keeps only in-frame clones and is missing some. This table has millions of clones, over 90% appearing once. The origin of this receptor is a man in his late teens or twenties in good health. Some clones in this sample may be carry-over from other donors' samples. Sequenced sample: naive CD4+ T cells from PBMCs. Regarding subset: CD45RA+ positively selected. The chain has TRBV4-1 and TRBJ1-5; 7 bases agree with TRBD1. The CDR3 protein is CASSQDDRAQGGQPQHF. The CDR3 DNA reads as TGCGCCAGCAGCCAAGATGACCGGGCTCAGGGGGGGCAGCCCCAGCATTTT.